This T cell receptor beta chain emerged from a study of cytomegalovirus exposure and HLA in healthy donors. Whole-study findings and limits: Researchers counted 164 TCR beta chains as cytomegalovirus-associated.

Remarks on this clone: The antigen remains unidentified.

This CDR3 has 15 amino acids. CDR1 is LNHDA, CDR2 SQIVND, per germline (reference sequence). J lost 0 bases, V lost 7 bases, and 6 bases had no gene match. Profiling relied on immunoSEQ multiplex PCR, and the TCRdb table lists in-frame clones only, not all of them. The data contain around 300,000 clones, 80% to 90% of them singletons. Material for sequencing was PBMCs. The V gene is TRBV19, the J gene TRBJ1-5, with 7 bases matching TRBD1. This TCR derives from a woman between 18 and 29 years old in good health and CMV-seronegative. Here the CDR3 DNA reads TGTGCCAGTACCAAGGGACAGATTAGCAATCAGCCCCAGCATTTT. Translated, it gives CASTKGQISNQPQHF.